Sequencing of this T cell receptor beta chain was carried out in a study of control samples from healthy donors and cancer patients. This CDR3 has 13 amino acids. Deletions cut 6 bases from V and 8 bases from J, with 16 bases between. Only in-frame clones appear in the TCRdb table, and some are missing; sequencing was by immunoSEQ multiplex PCR. Of about 130,000 clones listed, more than 75% are singletons. The source of this sequence is a man aged 18 to 29 in good health. The specimen was blood. The chain uses TRBV12-3 or TRBV12-4 and TRBJ1-2, with D perhaps TRBD1 (5 bases). The CDR3 DNA follows: TGTGCCAGCAGCAATGAGGGAAGGGGCGGCTACACCTTC. Translation gives CASSNEGRGGYTF.